The source of this T cell receptor beta chain is a study of cytomegalovirus exposure and HLA in healthy donors. Study-level information: Early on, a data release was issued that held approximately 92 million unique TCRs from HLA-typed donors.

CDR1 is LNHNV and CDR2 is YYDKDF in the germline V gene (reference sequence). Trimming cost V 0 bases and J 3 bases; bases outside gene matches: 3. The CDR3 consists of 16 residues. The PCR contained 60 Vbeta and 13 Jbeta primers. Here immunoSEQ multiplex PCR was the method, and the copy in TCRdb shows in-frame clones only, minus some. The table lists about 160,000 clones, approximately 80% of them singletons. This chain joins TRBV15 and TRBJ2-2; 8 nucleotides align to TRBD1. This receptor was taken from a man aged 30 to 39 in good health and CMV-seropositive. The specimen sequenced was PBMCs. The CDR3 sequence is CATSRDPRGHTGELFF. In nucleotides, the CDR3 is TGTGCCACCAGCAGAGATCCCAGGGGGCACACCGGGGAGCTGTTTTTT.